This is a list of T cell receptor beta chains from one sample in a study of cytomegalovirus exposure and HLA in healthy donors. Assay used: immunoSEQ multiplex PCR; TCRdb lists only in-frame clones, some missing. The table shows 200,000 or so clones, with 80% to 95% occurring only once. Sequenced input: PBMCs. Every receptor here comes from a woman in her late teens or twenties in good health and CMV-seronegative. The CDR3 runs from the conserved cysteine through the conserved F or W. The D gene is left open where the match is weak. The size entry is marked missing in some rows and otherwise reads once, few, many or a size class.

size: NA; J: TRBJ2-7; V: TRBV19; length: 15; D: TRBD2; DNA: TGTGCCACAAGACTAGCGGGAGGGTCAAACTACGAGCAGTACTTC; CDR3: CATRLAGGSNYEQYF
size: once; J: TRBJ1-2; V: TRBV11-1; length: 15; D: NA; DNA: TGTGCCAGCAGCTTAGGTGGGCTTACTAACTATGGCTACACCTTC; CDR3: CASSLGGLTNYGYTF
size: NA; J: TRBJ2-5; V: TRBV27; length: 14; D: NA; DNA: TGTGCCAGCAGTTTCCTCAGGGGGGCGGGTGAGCAGTACTTC; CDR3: CASSFLRGAGEQYF
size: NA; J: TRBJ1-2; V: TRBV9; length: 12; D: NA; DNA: TGTGCCAGCAGCCGAGAGGTCTATGGCTACACCTTC; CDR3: CASSREVYGYTF
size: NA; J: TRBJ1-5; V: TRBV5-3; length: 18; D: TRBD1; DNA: TGTGCCAGAAGCTCCCCCCATTCGACAGGGGAGAGCAATCAGCCCCAGCATTTT; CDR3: CARSSPHSTGESNQPQHF
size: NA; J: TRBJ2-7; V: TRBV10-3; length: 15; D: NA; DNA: TGTGCCATCAGTGAGTCTTCGGACGGGAAATACGAGCAGTACTTC; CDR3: CAISESSDGKYEQYF
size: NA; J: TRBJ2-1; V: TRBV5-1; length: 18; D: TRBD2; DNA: TGCGCCAGCAGCCTATACCGCGACCTAGCGGGAGGCTACAATGAGCAGTTCTTC; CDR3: CASSLYRDLAGGYNEQFF
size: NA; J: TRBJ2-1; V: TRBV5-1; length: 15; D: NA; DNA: TGCGCCAGCAGCCAGGGACTTCGGGTCGCTGTTGAGCAGTTCTTC; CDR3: CASSQGLRVAVEQFF
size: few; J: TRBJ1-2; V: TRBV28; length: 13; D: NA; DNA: TGTGCCGTTCAACGCGGGACCAACTATGGCTACACCTTC; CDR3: CAVQRGTNYGYTF
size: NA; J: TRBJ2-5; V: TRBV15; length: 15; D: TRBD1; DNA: TGTGCCACCAGCAGAGGACAGGGGGCGCCAGAGACCCAGTACTTC; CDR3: CATSRGQGAPETQYF
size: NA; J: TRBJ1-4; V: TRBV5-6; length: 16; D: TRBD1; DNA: TGTGCCAGCAGCGGGGTACCAGGGGGCCCAAATGAAAAACTGTTTTTT; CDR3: CASSGVPGGPNEKLFF
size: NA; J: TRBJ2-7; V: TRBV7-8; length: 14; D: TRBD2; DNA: TGTGCCAGCAGCTCCCGCGGGACTAGCGGGACGCAGTACTTC; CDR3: CASSSRGTSGTQYF
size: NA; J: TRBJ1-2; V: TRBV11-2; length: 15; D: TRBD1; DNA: TGTGCCAGCAGCTTAAGGACAGGGCTAAACTATGGCTACACCTTC; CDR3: CASSLRTGLNYGYTF